This T cell receptor (beta chain) was recovered during a study of shared T cell receptors in the human thymus. The assay was immunoSEQ multiplex PCR, and TCRdb's table has in-frame clones only and misses some. The repertoire holds 500,000 to 750,000 clones, approximately 88% seen once, with about 0.01% in the top ten. This CDR3 has 16 residues. Losses at the gene ends were 4 bases for V and 2 bases for J; bases not matched to a gene: 7. Germline values: CDR1 SEHNR, CDR2 FQNEAQ (reference sequence). These data were also reused for a study on human thymus T cells.

This TCR derives from a boy under two years old with a congenital heart defect. V and J are TRBV7-9 and TRBJ2-3; 9 nucleotides line up with TRBD2. Sequencing was carried out using thymocytes. This CDR3 is CASSSLGLAPTDTQYF. The DNA of the CDR3 is TGTGCCAGCAGCTCGCTGGGACTAGCCCCCACAGATACGCAGTATTTT.